This is a list of T cell receptor beta chains from one sample in a study of blood T cell repertoires in COVID-19. Produced via immunoSEQ multiplex PCR; TCRdb's table is partial and in-frame only. Among hundreds of thousands of clones listed, 80% to 90% were seen once. The specimen sequenced was PBMCs or T cells enriched from blood (not recorded which). Source of these receptors: a man younger than 40 who had recovered from COVID-19. Both conserved end residues are part of each CDR3. The D gene is left open where the match is weak. Rows may omit the clone size; those that give it use once, few, many or a size class.

-,TRBV30,TRBJ2-2,-,TGTGCCTGGAGTGTAGGAGGCACCGGGGAGCTGTTTTTT,CAWSVGGTGELFF
-,TRBV9,TRBJ2-1,-,TGTGCCAGCAGCGTAGACAGGAACAATGAGCAGTTCTTC,CASSVDRNNEQFF
-,TRBV10-3,TRBJ2-1,-,TGTGCCATCAAAGCAGGGCTAACTTACAATGAGCAGTTCTTC,CAIKAGLTYNEQFF
-,TRBV7-6,TRBJ2-2,-,TGTGCCAGCAGCCCATCTACGAACACCGGGGAGCTGTTTTTT,CASSPSTNTGELFF
TRBD1,TRBV19,TRBJ1-1,-,TGTGCCAGTAGTACCTATCCGGGACAGGGAGCCACTGAAGCTTTCTTT,CASSTYPGQGATEAFF
TRBD1,TRBV19,TRBJ1-6,-,TGTGCCAGTAGTTTGGACAGGGGGAATTCACCCCTCCACTTT,CASSLDRGNSPLHF
-,TRBV6-5,TRBJ1-2,-,TGTGCCAGCAGGACTTTCGCTGGCTACACCTTC,CASRTFAGYTF
TRBD2,TRBV28,TRBJ2-3,-,TGTGCCAGCAGTACCCGGGCGGGAGTAAGGACAGATACGCAGTATTTT,CASSTRAGVRTDTQYF
-,TRBV6-1,TRBJ2-1,-,TGTGCCAGCAGTGAGGACGGAGGCTCCTACAATGAGCAGTTCTTC,CASSEDGGSYNEQFF
TRBD1,TRBV7-8,TRBJ1-5,-,TGTGCCAGCAGCGCCGGGACAGGTGTAGGTCAGCCCCAGCATTTT,CASSAGTGVGQPQHF
TRBD1,TRBV5-1,TRBJ1-5,once,TGCGCCAGCAGTAGGACAGGGGATGGTCAGCCCCAGCATTTT,CASSRTGDGQPQHF
TRBD1,TRBV27,TRBJ2-2,-,TGTGCCAGCGGACAGGACAACACCGGGGAGCTGTTTTTT,CASGQDNTGELFF
TRBD1,TRBV28,TRBJ1-6,many,TGTGCCAGCAGTACCCCGGGACAGGCCAATTCACCCCTCCACTTT,CASSTPGQANSPLHF
TRBD2,TRBV5-1,TRBJ2-2,-,TGCGCCAACGTACTAGCGGGGGACACCGGGGAGCTGTTTTTT,CANVLAGDTGELFF
-,TRBV19,TRBJ1-5,-,TGTGCCAGTACCACAGGGAGCAATCAGCCCCAGCATTTT,CASTTGSNQPQHF
-,TRBV12-3/TRBV12-4,TRBJ1-2,few,TGTGCCAGCAGCTCACGCGGTATGCTGGGCTACACCTTC,CASSSRGMLGYTF
-,TRBV3-1/TRBV3-2,TRBJ1-5,-,TGTGCCAGCAGCCAAGATATCAGGGTCTCTCAGCCCCAGCATTTT,CASSQDIRVSQPQHF